These T cell receptor beta chains were read from a single sample in a study of CD8 T cells in ankylosing spondylitis. TCRdb fed the 5' RACE reads into MiXCR, producing one record per CDR3 protein. The sample shows 250,000 to 350,000 distinct CDR3 sequences, around 18% of them seen only once. The sequencing input was blood, either unsorted or a sorted T cell fraction (not recorded which). These TCRs come from a male donor with ankylosing spondylitis or in good health (not recorded which). Both conserved end residues are trimmed from each CDR3. Each record gives: V gene, CDR3 length, CDR3 protein.

>TRBV5-1|14
ASSGVTGLLNYGYT
>TRBV5-1|12
ASSFPGLGNEQF
>TRBV11-2|10
ASSPSRGEAF
>TRBV4-2|14
ASSREAGAGTDTQY
>TRBV5-1|13
ASCSGPSSYNEQF
>TRBV6-1|13
ASSEVALSGNTIY
>TRBV28|13
ASSFRTSGRVEQF
>TRBV9|13
ASSLTLSSYNEQF
>TRBV12-3/TRBV12-4|13
ASIRSPQNTGELF
>TRBV28|13
ASSLAGGLGETQY
>TRBV11-2|12
ASSPQGYGYGYT
>TRBV19|12
ASRLDGGLSEQF
>TRBV5-5|13
ASRKTAFSNQPQH
>TRBV6-1|14
ASSLGALTNTGELF
>TRBV20-1|11
SAPWGYLDTQY
>TRBV10-1|9
ASSDVGEQF
>TRBV6-5|13
ASSIRQVFHYGYT
>TRBV9|14
ASSVRGLADTGELF
>TRBV5-1|13
ASSRQGGGDDTQY
>TRBV5-1|12
ASSLTQTKETQC
>TRBV3-1|13
ASSQGDRNTGELF
>TRBV5-5|13
ASSLGDRGFSGYT
>TRBV5-1|14
ASSLEAGGHYNEQF
>TRBV6-5|14
ASSYAGQGFTGELF
>TRBV5-1|13
ASSLFPTGLDTQY
>TRBV18|12
ASSPRTATDTQY
>TRBV7-8|11
ASSRDRDREQF
>TRBV4-2|13
ASSQEGGTYNEQF
>TRBV3-1|14
ASSQERLGSHNEQF
>TRBV6-1|14
ASLDTKRGWRETQY
>TRBV12-3/TRBV12-4|13
ASSSQGLRNSPLH
>TRBV20-1|12
SARVSTSNQPQH
>TRBV20-1|13
SASLGVGYEETQY
>TRBV19|12
ASSIRGTGNTIY
>TRBV27|9
ATGLVNEQF
>TRBV29-1|11
SVSFQQGTEAF
>TRBV20-1|11
SARGRGTGELF